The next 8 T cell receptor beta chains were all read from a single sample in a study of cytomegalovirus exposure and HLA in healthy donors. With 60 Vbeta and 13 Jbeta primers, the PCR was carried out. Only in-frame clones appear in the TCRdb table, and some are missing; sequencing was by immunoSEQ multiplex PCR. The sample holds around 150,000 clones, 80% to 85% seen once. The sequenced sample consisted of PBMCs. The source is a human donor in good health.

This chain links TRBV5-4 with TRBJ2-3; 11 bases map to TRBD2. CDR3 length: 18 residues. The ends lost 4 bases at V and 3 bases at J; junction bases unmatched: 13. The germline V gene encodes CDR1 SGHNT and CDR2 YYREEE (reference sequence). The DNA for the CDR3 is TGTGCCAGCAGCCGCCCAACTAGCGGGGGAATTCGAACAGATACGCAGTATTTT. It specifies CASSRPTSGGIRTDTQYF.

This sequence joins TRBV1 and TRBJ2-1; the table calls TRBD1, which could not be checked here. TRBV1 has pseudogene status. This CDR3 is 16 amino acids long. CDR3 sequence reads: CTSSQQGARVNNEQFF. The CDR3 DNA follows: TGCACCAGCAGCCAACAGGGGGCCAGGGTCAACAATGAGCAGTTCTTC.

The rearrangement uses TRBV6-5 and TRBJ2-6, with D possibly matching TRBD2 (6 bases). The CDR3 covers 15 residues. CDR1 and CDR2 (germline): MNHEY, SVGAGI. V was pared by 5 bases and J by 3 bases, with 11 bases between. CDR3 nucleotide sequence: TGTGCCAGCAGTCCCTCGGGGGTTGGGGCCAACGTCCTGACTTTC. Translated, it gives CASSPSGVGANVLTF.

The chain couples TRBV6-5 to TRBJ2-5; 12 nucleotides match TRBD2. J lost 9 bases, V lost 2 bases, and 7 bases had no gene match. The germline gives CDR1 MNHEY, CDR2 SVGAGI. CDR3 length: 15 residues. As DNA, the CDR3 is TGTGCCAGCAGTTACACTAGCGGGGGGTCAGTCCCCCAGTACTTC. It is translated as CASSYTSGGSVPQYF.

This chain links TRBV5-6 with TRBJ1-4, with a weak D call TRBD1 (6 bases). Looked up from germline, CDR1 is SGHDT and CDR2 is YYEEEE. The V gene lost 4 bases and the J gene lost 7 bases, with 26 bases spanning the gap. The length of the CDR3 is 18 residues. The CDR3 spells CASSPRDQRRRGGEKLFF. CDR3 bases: TGTGCCAGCAGCCCCCGTGACCAACGTAGAAGGGGGGGTGAAAAACTGTTTTTT.

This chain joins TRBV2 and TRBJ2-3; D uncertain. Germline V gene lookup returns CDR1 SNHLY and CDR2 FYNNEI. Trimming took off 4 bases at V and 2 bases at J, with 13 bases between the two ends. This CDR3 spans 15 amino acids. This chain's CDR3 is CASSGDIPATDTQYF. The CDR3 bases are TGTGCCAGCAGTGGAGACATCCCAGCCACAGATACGCAGTATTTT.

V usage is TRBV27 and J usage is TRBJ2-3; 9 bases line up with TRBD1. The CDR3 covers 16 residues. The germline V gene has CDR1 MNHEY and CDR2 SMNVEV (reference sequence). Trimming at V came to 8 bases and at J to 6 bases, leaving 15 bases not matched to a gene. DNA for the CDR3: TGTGCCAGCCGCTATGGGACAGGGTTACGATACGATACGCAGTATTTT. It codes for CASRYGTGLRYDTQYF.

The DNA for the CDR3 is TGTGCCATCAGTCTGGGACAGGTCTCCTACGAGCAGTACTTC. Translation: CAISLGQVSYEQYF. The chain has TRBV10-3 and TRBJ2-7; 8 bases agree with TRBD1. The CDR3 sequence is 14 residues long. CDR1 and CDR2 from the germline V gene are ENHRY and SYGVKD. Trimming cost V 5 bases and J 0 bases; bases outside gene matches: 3.